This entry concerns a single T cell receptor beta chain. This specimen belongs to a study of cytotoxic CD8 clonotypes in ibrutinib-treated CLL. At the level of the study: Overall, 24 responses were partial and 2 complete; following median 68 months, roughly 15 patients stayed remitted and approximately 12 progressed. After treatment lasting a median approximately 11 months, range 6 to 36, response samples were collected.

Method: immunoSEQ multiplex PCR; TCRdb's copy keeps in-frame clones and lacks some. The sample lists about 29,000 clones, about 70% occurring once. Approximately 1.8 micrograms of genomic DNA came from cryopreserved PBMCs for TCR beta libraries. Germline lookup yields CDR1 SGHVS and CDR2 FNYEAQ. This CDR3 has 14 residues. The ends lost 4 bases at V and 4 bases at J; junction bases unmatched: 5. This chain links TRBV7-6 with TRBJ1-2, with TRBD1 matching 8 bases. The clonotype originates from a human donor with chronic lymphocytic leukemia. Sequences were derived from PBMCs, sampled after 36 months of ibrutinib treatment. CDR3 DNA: TGTGCCAGCAGCTGGACAGGGTGGGCCTATGGCTACACCTTC. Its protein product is CASSWTGWAYGYTF.